A single sample gave rise to the 19 T cell receptor beta chains below, sequenced in a study of blood T cell repertoires in COVID-19 (dated by TCRdb to the early 2020s). The method was the immunoSEQ multiplex PCR assay. TCRdb retrieved this table from immuneACCESS and kept in-frame rearrangements only. Not all clones are present; in checked studies, unresolved V genes account for under half, and no reason is known for the remainder. The sample data list approximately 210,000 clones, and more than 80% of these were observed just once. Roughly 7.8% of the sample is in the top ten clones. Sequenced: peripheral blood. Receptor source: a woman older than 75 with COVID-19, enrolled during active disease.

This rearrangement joins TRBV5-1 to TRBJ2-7, with 8 bases lining up with TRBD2. The V gene's germline CDR1 is SGHRS and CDR2 YFSETQ. The CDR3 is 15 residues long. With 4 bases clipped from V and 7 bases from J, the junction kept 13 bases outside the gene matches. In DNA form, the CDR3 reads TGCGCCAGCAGCCCTACCGGGGCGGGGGGCCGGGAGCAGTACTTC. Translated: CASSPTGAGGREQYF.

A few counts support this clone. V gene TRBV19 combines with J gene TRBJ2-4; TRBD2 might be the D (5 bases). The V gene lost 4 bases and the J gene lost 5 bases, with 18 bases spanning the gap. This CDR3 spans 16 amino acids. Germline V gives CDR1 LNHDA, CDR2 SQIVND (reference sequence). The CDR3 sequence: CASSKGPTSGENIQYF. In DNA form, the CDR3 reads TGTGCCAGTAGTAAAGGTCCTACTAGTGGGGAAAACATTCAGTACTTC.

The chain joins TRBV10-3 to TRBJ1-1; unclear D gene. Germline CDR1 ENHRY, CDR2 SYGVKD. The CDR3 has 13 amino acids. Deletions cut 2 bases from V and 5 bases from J, with 9 bases between. DNA for the CDR3: TGTGCCATCAGTGAGACGTCGGGGACTGAAGCTTTCTTT. It is translated as CAISETSGTEAFF.

This sequence joins TRBV10-1 and TRBJ1-5; no reliable D call. CDR1 is WNHNN and CDR2 is SYGVQD in the germline V gene (reference sequence). Trimming pared 1 base from V and 5 bases from J, leaving 6 bases between. CDR3 length: 13 amino acids. Written as DNA, the CDR3 is TGCGCCAGCAGTGAGTGGACTTATCAGCCCCAGCATTTT. As protein: CASSEWTYQPQHF.

This chain uses TRBV24-1 with TRBJ2-5, with 7 bases matching TRBD2. This CDR3 spans 16 amino acids. In germline, CDR1 is KGHDR, CDR2 SFDVKD. The V and J ends lost 3 bases and 1 base, in that order; junction bases with no gene match: 7. CDR3 protein: CATSDGGTTTQETQYF. Written as DNA, the CDR3 is TGTGCCACCAGTGATGGCGGGACTACAACCCAAGAGACCCAGTACTTC.

The V and J genes are TRBV5-1 and TRBJ2-1, with 15 bases identical to TRBD2. The V gene's germline CDR1 is SGHRS and CDR2 YFSETQ. The ends lost 4 bases at V and 7 bases at J; junction bases unmatched: 6. The CDR3 loop spans 16 amino acids. CDR3 loop: CASSTQGLAGGNEQFF. The CDR3 DNA reads TGCGCCAGCAGCACCCAAGGACTAGCGGGAGGGAATGAGCAGTTCTTC.

This chain links TRBV27 with TRBJ1-5, with D possibly matching TRBD1 (6 bases). In germline, CDR1 is MNHEY, CDR2 SMNVEV (reference sequence). The CDR3 runs to 14 residues. V lost 5 bases, J lost 6 bases, and 14 bases lay in between. In nucleotides, the CDR3 is TGTGCCAGCAGTGTCACAGGGACGGCTCAGCCCCAGCATTTT. As protein: CASSVTGTAQPQHF.

V usage is TRBV28 and J usage is TRBJ2-7; D remains unclear. Per the germline V gene, CDR1 is MDHEN and CDR2 is SYDVKM. The V end was cut by 5 bases, the J end by 3 bases, with 14 bases between. The length of the CDR3 is 14 residues. CDR3 sequence reads: CASSELPPLYEQYF. The CDR3 DNA follows: TGTGCCAGCAGTGAACTACCACCTCTCTACGAGCAGTACTTC.

The chain combines TRBV19 with TRBJ2-7; maybe TRBD1 (6 bases). With 5 bases removed from V and 4 bases from J, the gap between germline ends came to 15 bases. Germline values: CDR1 LNHDA, CDR2 SQIVND (reference sequence). The CDR3 is made up of 14 amino acids. This chain's CDR3 is CASSASGTNYEQYF. The DNA for the CDR3 is TGTGCCAGTAGTGCCTCCGGGACAAATTACGAGCAGTACTTC.

V gene TRBV6-5 combines with J gene TRBJ2-3, with 10 nucleotides matching TRBD2. With 6 bases clipped from V and 4 bases from J, the junction kept 1 base outside the gene matches. Per the germline V gene, CDR1 is MNHEY and CDR2 is SVGAGI. The CDR3 is 13 residues long. CDR3 protein: CASRLAGSDTQYF. Written as DNA, the CDR3 is TGTGCCAGCAGACTAGCGGGATCAGATACGCAGTATTTT.

The CDR3 DNA reads TGTGCCAGCAGTCGACAGGGAAGCCCCTACAATGAGCAGTTCTTC. Translating gives CASSRQGSPYNEQFF. The rearrangement links TRBV28 to TRBJ2-1, with 7 bases aligning to TRBD1. This CDR3 spans 15 amino acids. With V trimmed by 5 bases and J by 2 bases, 6 bases remained unmatched. Per the germline V gene, CDR1 is MDHEN and CDR2 is SYDVKM.

The rearrangement joins TRBV5-1 to TRBJ2-2; tentatively, D is TRBD2 (5 bases). Germline V lookup: CDR1 SGHRS, CDR2 YFSETQ. V lost 10 bases to trimming and J lost 10 bases, with 17 bases between them. The CDR3 has 12 amino acids. The CDR3 loop reads CACQEGIEELFF. The CDR3, as DNA: TGCGCCTGCCAAGAGGGTATCGAGGAGCTGTTTTTT.

The chain joins TRBV7-9 to TRBJ2-7; D is uncertain. Germline CDR1 is SEHNR and CDR2 is FQNEAQ (reference sequence). Trimming removed 5 bases from V and 3 bases from J, with 5 bases in between. This CDR3 has 11 residues. The CDR3 protein is CASSAVYEQYF. The DNA of the CDR3 is TGTGCCAGCAGCGCAGTCTACGAGCAGTACTTC. The whole variable domain, filled in from reference TRBV7-9 and TRBJ2-7, reads DTGVSQNPRHKITKRGQNVTFRCDPISEHNRLYWYRQTLGQGPEFLTYFQNEAQLEKSRLLSDRFSAERPKGSFSTLEIQRTEQGDSAMYLCASSAVYEQYFGPGTRLTVT.

V gene TRBV3-1 (or the pseudogene TRBV3-2) combines with J gene TRBJ2-7; TRBD2 matches 10 bases. The CDR3 is made up of 16 amino acids. Looked up from germline, CDR1 is LGHDT and CDR2 is YNNKEL (reference sequence). Trimming cost V 2 bases and J 3 bases; bases outside gene matches: 7. The CDR3 DNA follows: TGTGCCAGCAGCCAACCCCCCGGACTAGCGGTCTACGAGCAGTACTTC. It translates to CASSQPPGLAVYEQYF.

V gene TRBV28 combines with J gene TRBJ1-6, with 7 nucleotides matching TRBD1. The length of the CDR3 is 16 residues. Trimming cost V 5 bases and J 8 bases; bases outside gene matches: 12. Germline CDR1 MDHEN, CDR2 SYDVKM. CDR3 sequence reads: CASSPRGSGGYSPLHF. DNA of the CDR3: TGTGCCAGCAGTCCCAGGGGGTCGGGGGGGTATTCACCCCTCCACTTT.

The J gene is TRBJ2-5, the V gene TRBV25-1, with 8 bases fitting TRBD2. Germline V gene data show CDR1 as MGHDK and CDR2 as SYGVNS. The CDR3 loop spans 15 amino acids. The junction had 6 bases not matched to a gene; V was cut back by 4 bases and J by 2 bases. The CDR3 nucleotides are TGTGCCAGCAGTGGCGGAGTAGCGGGGCAAGAGACCCAGTACTTC. Translated: CASSGGVAGQETQYF.

The chain carries TRBV7-6 and TRBJ1-5; D possibly corresponds to TRBD1 (6 bases). The germline V gene encodes CDR1 SGHVS and CDR2 FNYEAQ. The CDR3 loop spans 15 amino acids. Trimming left V 5 bases short and J 6 bases short, with 17 bases between. CDR3: CASSPTGWRGQPQHF. In DNA, the CDR3 is TGTGCCAGCAGCCCAACAGGGTGGCGCGGTCAGCCCCAGCATTTT.

The chain is built from TRBV11-2 and TRBJ1-4; the match to TRBD1 covers 9 bases. The germline V gene has CDR1 SGHAT and CDR2 FQNNGV. CDR3 length: 14 amino acids. Trimming removed 3 bases from V and 8 bases from J; junction bases left unmatched: 4. CDR3 coding DNA: TGTGCCAGCAGCTTGGGACAGGGCGGCGAAAAACTGTTTTTT. Translating it yields CASSLGQGGEKLFF.

The chain carries TRBV3-1 (or the pseudogene TRBV3-2) and TRBJ1-4; D is perhaps TRBD1 (5 bases). V dropped 4 bases and J dropped 7 bases, with 10 bases sitting between them. The CDR3 loop spans 13 amino acids. CDR1 is LGHDT, CDR2 YNNKEL, per germline (reference sequence). In DNA, the CDR3 is TGTGCCAGCAGCCTCATCGGGGGTGAAAAACTGTTTTTT. It encodes CASSLIGGEKLFF.